The 16 T cell receptor beta chains below all came from one sample that was sequenced in a study of control samples from healthy donors and cancer patients. Clones were sequenced by immunoSEQ multiplex PCR, and TCRdb holds only the in-frame ones, with some missing. Of approximately 170,000 clones listed, 90% are singletons. Sequenced input: blood. The source is a woman aged 50 to 65 in good health.

The J gene is TRBJ1-1, the V gene TRBV7-9, with TRBD1 as a possible D gene (5 bases). The V gene lost 6 bases and the J gene lost 4 bases, with 18 bases spanning the gap. CDR3 size: 15 residues. Germline V lookup: CDR1 SEHNR, CDR2 FQNEAQ (reference sequence). Here the CDR3 reads CASRTKRTSSTEAFF. CDR3 DNA sequence: TGTGCCAGCAGGACAAAGCGGACAAGCAGCACTGAAGCTTTCTTT.

The chain links TRBV9 to TRBJ1-3; 7 bases agree with TRBD1. The germline V gene encodes CDR1 SGDLS and CDR2 YYNGEE. The CDR3 runs to 16 residues. The ends lost 1 base at V and 0 bases at J; junction bases unmatched: 4. The CDR3 region is CASSVSRQGSGNTIYF. The CDR3, as DNA: TGTGCCAGCAGCGTATCTCGACAGGGCTCTGGAAACACCATATATTTT.

This chain joins TRBV9 and TRBJ1-1; D is unclear. CDR1 and CDR2 (germline): SGDLS, YYNGEE. Trimming pared 2 bases from V and 1 base from J, leaving 3 bases between. This CDR3 has 12 amino acids. Here the CDR3 reads CASSVWNTEAFF. The DNA for the CDR3 is TGTGCCAGCAGCGTCTGGAACACTGAAGCTTTCTTT.

V gene TRBV7-8 combines with J gene TRBJ1-1; D gene uncertain. CDR3 length equals 15 residues. V gave up 6 bases and J gave up 1 base, with 15 bases separating them. The V gene's germline CDR1 is SGHVS and CDR2 FQNEAQ. CDR3 nucleotide sequence: TGTGCCAGCAGTTGGTCACAGATTCAGAACACTGAAGCTTTCTTT. Translation gives CASSWSQIQNTEAFF.

CDR3 DNA sequence: TGTGCCAGCAGCAAACGGGAGGGTCCAACTAATGAAAAACTGTTTTTT. This gives the protein CASSKREGPTNEKLFF. The V call is TRBV7-9, the J call TRBJ1-4; D unresolved. The germline V gene encodes CDR1 SEHNR and CDR2 FQNEAQ (reference sequence). The CDR3 is 16 residues long. V gave up 5 bases and J gave up 0 bases, with 13 bases separating them.

V is TRBV29-1 and J is TRBJ2-3; 7 bases fit TRBD2. The CDR3 contains 14 residues. Germline loops: CDR1 SQVTM, CDR2 ANQGSEA. Trimming took 4 bases from V and 1 from J; bases not matched to a gene: 5. The CDR3 is CSVGYGRGTDTQYF. For the CDR3, the DNA is TGCAGCGTTGGATATGGGAGGGGCACAGATACGCAGTATTTT.

The chain is built from TRBV19 and TRBJ2-3; D uncertain. The V gene's germline CDR1 is LNHDA and CDR2 SQIVND (reference sequence). V shed 3 bases and J shed 2 bases, with 9 bases lying between them. This CDR3 spans 14 amino acids. CDR3 nucleotides: TGTGCCAGTAGTATTCAGCTCGTCACAGATACGCAGTATTTT. Translated: CASSIQLVTDTQYF. The variable domain in full, with the rest retrieved from reference TRBV19 and TRBJ2-3, is DGGITQSPKYLFRKEGQNVTLSCEQNLNHDAMYWYRQDPGQGLRLIYYSQIVNDFQKGDIAEGYSVSREKKESFPLTVTSAQKNPTAFYLCASSIQLVTDTQYFGPGTRLTVL.

J is TRBJ2-3 and V is TRBV2, with D tentatively TRBD2 (5 bases). The CDR3 spans 14 residues. Germline-derived CDR1 and CDR2 are SNHLY and FYNNEI. Trimming took 5 bases from V and 0 from J, leaving 9 bases between them. CDR3 region: CASSIAPSTDTQYF. DNA of the CDR3: TGTGCCAGCAGTATAGCGCCTAGCACAGATACGCAGTATTTT.

The rearrangement uses TRBV6-2 or TRBV6-3 and TRBJ2-2; the match to TRBD2 covers 7 bases. The CDR3 is made up of 17 amino acids. V lost 2 bases, J lost 0 bases, and 6 bases stayed unmatched. The V gene's germline CDR1 is MNHEY and CDR2 SVGEGT. This CDR3 reads CASSYHLAASNTGELFF. CDR3 DNA: TGTGCCAGCAGTTACCATCTAGCGGCTTCGAACACCGGGGAGCTGTTTTTT.

The chain has TRBV4-1 and TRBJ2-1; a possible D gene is TRBD1 (6 bases). The CDR3 spans 16 residues. Trimming took 1 base from V and 0 from J, leaving 10 bases between them. Germline CDR1 is MGHRA and CDR2 is YSYEKL. The CDR3 sequence: CASSQGTASSYNEQFF. DNA of the CDR3: TGCGCCAGCAGCCAAGGGACAGCCAGCTCCTACAATGAGCAGTTCTTC.

The chain combines TRBV10-3 with TRBJ2-7; no definite D call. The germline V gene encodes CDR1 ENHRY and CDR2 SYGVKD. V gave up 0 bases and J gave up 4 bases, with 19 bases separating them. This CDR3 contains 17 residues. As DNA, the CDR3 is TGTGCCATCAGTGAGTCCTCAGGAGATATATCAGTTTACGAGCAGTACTTC. This translates into CAISESSGDISVYEQYF.

The CDR3 sequence: CASSLPGGRQTQYF. CDR3 DNA sequence: TGTGCCAGCAGCCTCCCGGGAGGGAGGCAGACCCAGTACTTC. The chain links TRBV7-6 to TRBJ2-5, with 8 bases matching TRBD2. Germline trimming cut 5 bases from V and 6 bases from J; bases unmatched to any gene: 8. Per germline, CDR1 SGHVS and CDR2 FNYEAQ. The CDR3 totals 14 residues.

The chain recombines TRBV5-8 with TRBJ1-2, with 10 bases that match TRBD1. Germline V gives CDR1 SGHTS, CDR2 YDEGEE. V was pared by 3 bases and J by 6 bases, with 2 bases of the junction left unmatched. This CDR3 contains 13 residues. DNA for the CDR3: TGTGCCAGCAGCTGGGACAGGGGCGATGGCTACACCTTC. Residues: CASSWDRGDGYTF.

The rearrangement uses TRBV27 and TRBJ2-7, with 7 bases that match TRBD1. The length of the CDR3 is 14 residues. Trimming cost V 5 bases and J 0 bases; bases outside gene matches: 4. Germline CDR1 reads MNHEY; CDR2 reads SMNVEV (reference sequence). CDR3 amino acids: CASSHGTDSYEQYF. CDR3 in DNA: TGTGCCAGCAGTCATGGGACAGACTCCTACGAGCAGTACTTC.

This clone appeared once. The chain recombines TRBV4-2 with TRBJ1-5; D not certain. This CDR3 region has 12 residues. The germline V gene encodes CDR1 LGHNA and CDR2 YNFKEQ. V lost 0 bases and J lost 9, with 6 bases in between. In DNA, the CDR3 is TGTGCCAGCAGCCAAGACCCGGGGCCCCAGCATTTT. Amino acids: CASSQDPGPQHF.

The rearrangement uses TRBV18 and TRBJ1-6; D remains unclear. Germline V CDR1 and CDR2: KGHSH, LQKENI. Trimming took off 2 bases at V and 4 bases at J, with 9 bases between the two ends. The CDR3 consists of 15 residues. The CDR3 region is CASSPTAQYNSPLHF. The CDR3 nucleotides read TGTGCCAGCTCACCAACGGCACAGTATAATTCACCCCTCCACTTT.